Sequencing of this T cell receptor beta chain was carried out in a study of read filtering for tumor transcriptome and immune sequencing. Across the whole study: Among patients, roughly 17 were male and approximately 15 female, aged roughly 45 to 80 (mean about 70). TCR-mapped reads were about 3.5 to 10.27 million with IR-seq versus about 75 to 1,400 with RNA-seq. Study findings and constraints: Compared with RNA-seq, IR-seq gave much higher clonotype depth and reliability.

The library was built from about 370 ng RNA with molecular barcoded adaptors for alpha/delta and beta/gamma chains. MiXCR, run by TCRdb on the reads, gives a single entry per CDR3 protein. The profile covers over 45,000 distinct CDR3 sequences, with 12% appearing a single time and about 14% taken by the ten largest. A note on this clonotype: Its antigen is not known. A read error may explain this, as a much larger clone is one base away. The conserved phenylalanine or tryptophan normally closing the CDR3 is absent here, so this likely arose from a read error.

The source material was a population of CD138-negative cells sorted from bone marrow. This sequence was found in a donor at least 40 years old with multiple myeloma.

CDR3 in amino acids: CASRDTPNTGELFS. As DNA, the CDR3 is TGTGCCAGCCGGGACACACCGAACACCGGGGAGCTGTTTTCT. This chain joins TRBV27 and TRBJ2-2; possibly TRBD1 for D (6 bases). Trimming left V 8 bases short and J 0 bases short, with 10 bases between. The CDR3 is 14 residues long. Germline CDR1 MNHEY, CDR2 SMNVEV (reference sequence).